The 5 T cell receptor beta chains reported below all come from one sample, sequenced in a study of CD8 T cells in ankylosing spondylitis. TCRdb reanalysed the 5' RACE reads using MiXCR and keeps one entry per CDR3 protein. The sample carries 700,000 to 1,000,000 distinct CDR3 sequences, 12% recorded once. Findings of the study overall: Fewer than ten highly homologous variants made up a TCR beta motif, and this motif appeared characteristic of ankylosing spondylitis blood.

The antigens these receptors bind are not known. Sequenced input: blood, either unsorted or a sorted T cell fraction (not recorded which). The receptors here all came from a male donor with ankylosing spondylitis.

V is TRBV5-1 and J is TRBJ2-7; 8 bases match TRBD2. In germline, CDR1 is SGHRS, CDR2 YFSETQ. V dropped 3 bases and J dropped 0; count of bases not matched to a gene: 5. The CDR3 covers 15 residues. DNA of the CDR3: TGCGCCAGCAGCTCTACTAGCGGCCACTCCTACGAGCAGTACTTC. Translating gives CASSSTSGHSYEQYF.

There are a few counts of this clonotype. V and J are TRBV7-9 and TRBJ2-1, with 12 bases lining up with TRBD2. In germline, CDR1 is SEHNR, CDR2 FQNEAQ (reference sequence). J lost 10 bases, V lost 8 bases, and 6 bases had no gene match. The CDR3 contains 13 residues. Here the CDR3 DNA reads TGTGCCAGCCAACTAGCGGGAGGTGACGAGCAGTTCTTC. Encoded protein: CASQLAGGDEQFF.

The V gene is TRBV7-9, the J gene TRBJ2-5, with 9 bases that match TRBD2. Unmatched junction bases numbered 10, after V lost 4 bases and J lost 4 bases. CDR3 length equals 16 residues. Germline V CDR1 and CDR2: SEHNR, FQNEAQ (reference sequence). The CDR3 protein is CASSSAGLAGRETQYF. The CDR3, as DNA: TGTGCCAGCAGCTCGGCCGGGCTAGCGGGGAGAGAGACCCAGTACTTC. Full variable domain (outside the CDR3, taken from reference TRBV7-9 and TRBJ2-5): DTGVSQNPRHKITKRGQNVTFRCDPISEHNRLYWYRQTLGQGPEFLTYFQNEAQLEKSRLLSDRFSAERPKGSFSTLEIQRTEQGDSAMYLCASSSAGLAGRETQYFGPGTRLLVL.

This clonotype was counted only a few times. The chain couples TRBV20-1 to TRBJ1-3, with D uncertain. The CDR3 has 16 amino acids. The V gene lost 3 bases and the J gene lost 0 bases, with 15 bases spanning the gap. Germline CDR1 DFQATT, CDR2 SNEGSKA (reference sequence). The CDR3 sequence: CSASLGPQLSGNTIYF. CDR3 nucleotide sequence: TGCAGTGCTAGCCTTGGCCCACAGCTCTCTGGAAACACCATATATTTT.

This clonotype was found a few times. The chain employs TRBV6-1 and TRBJ2-7; D may be TRBD1 (5 bases). Per germline, CDR1 MNHNS and CDR2 SASEGT. This CDR3 comprises 14 residues. Deletions cut 6 bases from V and 3 bases from J, with 15 bases between. Written as DNA, the CDR3 is TGTGCCAGCAGCCCTAAGGGGTCCGACTACGAGCAGTACTTC. Its protein is CASSPKGSDYEQYF.